This TCR beta chain was recovered during a study of CD8 T cells in Susac syndrome. The table lists this clonotype with a count of one. The authors sequenced TCR beta from blood CD8+ and CD4+ T cells. FACS enriched CD8+ TEMRA cells, while bulk CD8+ and CD4+ were negatively isolated. Reverse transcription of roughly 0.45 to 1 ug RNA was performed with random hexamers. A multiplex approach, immunoSEQ multiplex PCR, amplified TCR beta CDR3 across 54 Vbeta and 13 Jbeta. A single record per CDR3 protein comes from TCRdb applying MiXCR to the immunoSEQ multiplex PCR reads. This sample has more than 150,000 distinct CDR3 sequences, with around 95% found just once. Trimming at V came to 5 bases and at J to 2 bases, leaving 15 bases not matched to a gene. This CDR3 region has 18 residues. Germline CDR1 is PRHDT and CDR2 is FYEKMQ (reference sequence).

The chain joins TRBV13 to TRBJ2-3, with 8 bases that match TRBD2. This receptor was taken from a human donor with multiple sclerosis. The sequencing input was CD8+ T cells from PBMCs. The CDR3 loop is CASSPRHFGGGNTDTQYF. The CDR3 DNA is TGTGCCAGCAGCCCACGCCACTTTGGCGGGGGGAACACAGATACGCAGTATTTT.